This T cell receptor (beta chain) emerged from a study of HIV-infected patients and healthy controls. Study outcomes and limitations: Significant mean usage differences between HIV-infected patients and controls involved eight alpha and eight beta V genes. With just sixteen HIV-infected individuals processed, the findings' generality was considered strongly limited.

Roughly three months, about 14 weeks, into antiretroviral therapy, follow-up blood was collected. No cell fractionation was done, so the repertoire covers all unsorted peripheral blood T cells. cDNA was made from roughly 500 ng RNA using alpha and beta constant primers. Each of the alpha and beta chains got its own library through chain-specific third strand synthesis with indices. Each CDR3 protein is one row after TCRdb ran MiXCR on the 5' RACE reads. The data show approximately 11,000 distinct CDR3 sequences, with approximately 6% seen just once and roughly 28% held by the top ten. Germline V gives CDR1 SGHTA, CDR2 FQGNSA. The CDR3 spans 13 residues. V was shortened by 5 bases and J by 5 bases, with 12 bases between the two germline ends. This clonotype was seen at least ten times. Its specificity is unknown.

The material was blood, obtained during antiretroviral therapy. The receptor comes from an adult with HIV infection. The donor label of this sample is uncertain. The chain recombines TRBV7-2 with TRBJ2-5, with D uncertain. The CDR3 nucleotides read TGTGCCAGCAGCCAACATCAGTCCGAGACCCAGTACTTC. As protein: CASSQHQSETQYF. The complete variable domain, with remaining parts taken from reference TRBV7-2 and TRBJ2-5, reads GAGVSQSPSNKVTEKGKDVELRCDPISGHTALYWYRQSLGQGLEFLIYFQGNSAPDKSGLPSDRFSAERTGGSVSTLTIQRTQQEDSAVYLCASSQHQSETQYFGPGTRLLVL.